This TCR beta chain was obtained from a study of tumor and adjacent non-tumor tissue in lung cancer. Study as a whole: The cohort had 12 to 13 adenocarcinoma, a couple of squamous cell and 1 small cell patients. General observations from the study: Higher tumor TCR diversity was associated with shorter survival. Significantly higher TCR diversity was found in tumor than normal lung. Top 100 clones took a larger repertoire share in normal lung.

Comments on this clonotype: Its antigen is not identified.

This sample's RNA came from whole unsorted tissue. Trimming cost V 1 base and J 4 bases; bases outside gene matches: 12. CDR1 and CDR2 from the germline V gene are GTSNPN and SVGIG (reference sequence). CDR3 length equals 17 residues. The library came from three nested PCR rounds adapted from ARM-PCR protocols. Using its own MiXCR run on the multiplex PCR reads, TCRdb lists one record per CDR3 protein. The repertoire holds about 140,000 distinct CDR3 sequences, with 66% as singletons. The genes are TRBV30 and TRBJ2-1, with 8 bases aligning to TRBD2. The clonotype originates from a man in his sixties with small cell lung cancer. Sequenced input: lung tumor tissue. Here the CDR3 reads CAWSGTNGRARYNEQFF. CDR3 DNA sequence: TGTGCCTGGAGTGGGACTAACGGGAGGGCCAGGTACAATGAGCAGTTCTTC.